The present T cell receptor (beta chain) was sequenced within a study of T-cell memory formation after mild COVID-19. Study information: TCR clustering was largely donor specific. Study outcomes and limitations: In second-wave clones peaking day 37, SARS-CoV-2 specificity remained unconfirmed.

The ends lost 1 base at V and 6 bases at J; junction bases unmatched: 8. Germline assignment: CDR1 DFQATT and CDR2 SNEGSKA (reference sequence). The CDR3 loop spans 15 amino acids. This clonotype has a handful of counts. What it recognizes is unknown. TCRdb re-analysed the 5' RACE reads in MiXCR, keeping a single row per CDR3 protein. The sample consists of some 65,000 distinct CDR3 sequences, 16% of them appearing once. Sequenced input: PBMCs or a T cell subset sorted from them (not recorded which). This receptor was obtained from an adult woman who had mild COVID-19 (a few samples of this study predate the infection). Cell type and time point are not known. The chain has TRBV20-1 and TRBJ2-1; 8 nucleotides line up with TRBD1. CDR3 DNA sequence: TGCAGTGCTAGAGTAACCAGGGGGCCTTCCAATGAGCAGTTCTTC. Protein product: CSARVTRGPSNEQFF.